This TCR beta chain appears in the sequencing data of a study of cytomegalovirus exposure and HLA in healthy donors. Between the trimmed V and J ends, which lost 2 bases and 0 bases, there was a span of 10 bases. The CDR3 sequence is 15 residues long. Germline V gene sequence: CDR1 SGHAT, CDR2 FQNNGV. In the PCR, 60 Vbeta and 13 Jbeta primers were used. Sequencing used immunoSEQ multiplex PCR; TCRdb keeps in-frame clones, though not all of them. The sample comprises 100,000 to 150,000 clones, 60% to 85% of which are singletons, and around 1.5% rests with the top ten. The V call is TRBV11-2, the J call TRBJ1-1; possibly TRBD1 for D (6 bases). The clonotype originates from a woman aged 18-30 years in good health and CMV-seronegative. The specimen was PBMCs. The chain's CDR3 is CASSLYRDMNTEAFF. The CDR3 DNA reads TGTGCCAGCAGCTTATACAGGGATATGAACACTGAAGCTTTCTTT.